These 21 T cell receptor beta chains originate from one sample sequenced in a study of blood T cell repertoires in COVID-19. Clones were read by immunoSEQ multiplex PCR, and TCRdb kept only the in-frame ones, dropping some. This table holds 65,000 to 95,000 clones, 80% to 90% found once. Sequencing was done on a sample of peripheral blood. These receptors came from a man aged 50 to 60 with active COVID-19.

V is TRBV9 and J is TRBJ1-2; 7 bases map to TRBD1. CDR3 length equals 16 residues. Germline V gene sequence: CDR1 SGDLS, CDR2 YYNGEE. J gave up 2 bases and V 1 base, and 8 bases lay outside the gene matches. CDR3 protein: CASSVFEGARNYGYTF. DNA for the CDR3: TGTGCCAGCAGCGTATTCGAGGGGGCACGGAACTATGGCTACACCTTC.

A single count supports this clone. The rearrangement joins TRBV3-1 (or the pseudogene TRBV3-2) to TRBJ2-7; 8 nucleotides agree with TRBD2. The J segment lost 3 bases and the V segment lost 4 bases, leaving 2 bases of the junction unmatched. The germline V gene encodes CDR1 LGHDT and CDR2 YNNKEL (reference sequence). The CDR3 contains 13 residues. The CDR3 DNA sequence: TGTGCCAGCAGCCCGGGACTAGTCTACGAGCAGTACTTC. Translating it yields CASSPGLVYEQYF.

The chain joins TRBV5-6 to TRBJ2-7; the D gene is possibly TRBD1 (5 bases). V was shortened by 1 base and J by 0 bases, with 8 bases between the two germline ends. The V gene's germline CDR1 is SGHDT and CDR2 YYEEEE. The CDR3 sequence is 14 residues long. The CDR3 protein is CASSLSGHSYEQYF. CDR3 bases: TGTGCCAGCAGCTTGTCAGGACACTCCTACGAGCAGTACTTC. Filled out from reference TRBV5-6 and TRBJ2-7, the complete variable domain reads DAGVTQSPTHLIKTRGQQVTLRCSPKSGHDTVSWYQQALGQGPQFIFQYYEEEERQRGNFPDRFSGHQFPNYSSELNVNALLLGDSALYLCASSLSGHSYEQYFGPGTRLTVT.

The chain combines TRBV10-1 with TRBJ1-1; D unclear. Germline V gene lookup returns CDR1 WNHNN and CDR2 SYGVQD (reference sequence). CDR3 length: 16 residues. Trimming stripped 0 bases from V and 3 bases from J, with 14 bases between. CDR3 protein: CASSESIRGRDTEAFF. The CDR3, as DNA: TGCGCCAGCAGTGAGTCGATTCGTGGGAGAGACACTGAAGCTTTCTTT.

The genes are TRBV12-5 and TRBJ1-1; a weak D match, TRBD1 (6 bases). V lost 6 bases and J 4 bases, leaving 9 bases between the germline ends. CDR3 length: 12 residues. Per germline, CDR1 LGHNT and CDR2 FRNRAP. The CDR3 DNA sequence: TGTGCTAGTGGACCAGGGGCCACTGAAGCTTTCTTT. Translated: CASGPGATEAFF. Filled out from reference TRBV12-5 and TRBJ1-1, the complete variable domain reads DARVTQTPRHKVTEMGQEVTMRCQPILGHNTVFWYRQTMMQGLELLAYFRNRAPLDDSGMPKDRFSAEMPDATLATLKIQPSEPRDSAVYFCASGPGATEAFFGQGTRLTVV.

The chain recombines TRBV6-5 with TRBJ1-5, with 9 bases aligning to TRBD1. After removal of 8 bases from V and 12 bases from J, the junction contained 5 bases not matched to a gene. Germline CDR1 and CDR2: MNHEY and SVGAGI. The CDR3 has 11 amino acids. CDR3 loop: CASSTGGDQHF. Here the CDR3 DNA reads TGTGCCAGCTCAACAGGGGGCGACCAGCATTTT.

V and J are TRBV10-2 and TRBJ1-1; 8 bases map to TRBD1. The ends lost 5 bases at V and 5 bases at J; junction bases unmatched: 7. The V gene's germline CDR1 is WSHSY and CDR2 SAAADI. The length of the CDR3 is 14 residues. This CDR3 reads CASSLTGAWTEAFF. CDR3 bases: TGCGCCAGCAGTCTGACAGGGGCTTGGACTGAAGCTTTCTTT.

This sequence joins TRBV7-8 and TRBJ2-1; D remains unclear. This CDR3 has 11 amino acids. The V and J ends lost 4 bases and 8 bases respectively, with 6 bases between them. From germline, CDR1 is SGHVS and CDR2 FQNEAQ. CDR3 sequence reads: CASSWSDEQFF. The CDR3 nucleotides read TGTGCCAGCAGCTGGAGTGATGAGCAGTTCTTC.

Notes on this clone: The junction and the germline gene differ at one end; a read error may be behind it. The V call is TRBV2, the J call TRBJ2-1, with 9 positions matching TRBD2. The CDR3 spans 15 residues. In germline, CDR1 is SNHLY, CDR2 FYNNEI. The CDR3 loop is CATSVSGSSYNEQFF. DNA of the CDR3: TGTGCCACCAGTGTTAGCGGGAGCTCCTACAATGAGCAGTTCTTC. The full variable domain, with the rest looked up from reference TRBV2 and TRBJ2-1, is EPEVTQTPSHQVTQMGQEVILRCVPISNHLYFYWYRQILGQKVEFLVSFYNNEISEKSEIFDDQFSVERPDGSNFTLKIRSTKLEDSAMYFCATSVSGSSYNEQFFGPGTRLTVL.

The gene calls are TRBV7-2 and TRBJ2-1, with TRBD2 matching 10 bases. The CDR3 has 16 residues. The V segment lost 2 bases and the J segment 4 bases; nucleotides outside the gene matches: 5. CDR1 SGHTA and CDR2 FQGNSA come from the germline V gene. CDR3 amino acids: CASSLSGSGRYNEQFF. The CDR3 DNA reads TGTGCCAGCAGCTTATCAGGTAGCGGGAGGTACAATGAGCAGTTCTTC.

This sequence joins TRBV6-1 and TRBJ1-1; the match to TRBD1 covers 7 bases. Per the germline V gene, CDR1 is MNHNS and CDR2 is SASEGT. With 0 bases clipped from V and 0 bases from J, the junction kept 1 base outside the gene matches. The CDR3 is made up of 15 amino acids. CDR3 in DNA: TGTGCCAGCAGTGAAGCCGGGACAGTGAACACTGAAGCTTTCTTT. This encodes CASSEAGTVNTEAFF.

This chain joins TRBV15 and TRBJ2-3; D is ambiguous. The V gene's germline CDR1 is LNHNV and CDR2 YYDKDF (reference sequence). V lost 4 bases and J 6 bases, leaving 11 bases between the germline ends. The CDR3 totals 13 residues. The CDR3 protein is CATSIGLRDTQYF. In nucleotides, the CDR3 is TGTGCCACCAGCATTGGCCTCAGGGATACGCAGTATTTT.

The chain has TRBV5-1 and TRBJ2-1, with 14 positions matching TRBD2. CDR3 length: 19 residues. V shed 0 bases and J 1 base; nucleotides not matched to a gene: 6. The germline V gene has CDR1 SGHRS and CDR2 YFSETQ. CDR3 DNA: TGCGCCAGCAGCTTGGGAACCGGACTAGCGGGGGGTTCCTACAATGAGCAGTTCTTC. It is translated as CASSLGTGLAGGSYNEQFF.

DNA for the CDR3: TGTGCCAGCAGCTTGGCAGCGGGTAGGAAGTTCTTC. Translated, it gives CASSLAAGRKFF. The chain has TRBV5-6 and TRBJ2-1; D is possibly TRBD2 (6 bases). The germline CDR1 and CDR2 sequences are SGHDT and YYEEEE. Trimming removed 0 bases at V and 14 bases at J, with 12 bases between. This CDR3 region has 12 residues.

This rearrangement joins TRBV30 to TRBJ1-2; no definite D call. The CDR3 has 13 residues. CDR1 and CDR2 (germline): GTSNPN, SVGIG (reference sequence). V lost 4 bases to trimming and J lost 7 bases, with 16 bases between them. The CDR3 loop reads CAWINPHTGGYTF. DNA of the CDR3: TGTGCCTGGATCAATCCCCACACGGGTGGCTACACCTTC.

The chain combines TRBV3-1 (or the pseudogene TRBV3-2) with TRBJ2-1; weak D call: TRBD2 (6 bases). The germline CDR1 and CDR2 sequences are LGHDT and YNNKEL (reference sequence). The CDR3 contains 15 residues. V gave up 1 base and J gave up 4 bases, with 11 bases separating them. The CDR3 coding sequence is TGTGCCAGCAGCCAAGGGACGGGAGAATACAATGAGCAGTTCTTC. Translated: CASSQGTGEYNEQFF.

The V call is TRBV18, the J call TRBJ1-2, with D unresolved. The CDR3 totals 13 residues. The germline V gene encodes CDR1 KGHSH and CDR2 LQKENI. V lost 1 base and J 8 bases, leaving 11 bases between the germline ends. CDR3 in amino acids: CASSPRQEGGYTF. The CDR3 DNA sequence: TGTGCCAGCTCACCACGCCAGGAGGGCGGCTACACCTTC.

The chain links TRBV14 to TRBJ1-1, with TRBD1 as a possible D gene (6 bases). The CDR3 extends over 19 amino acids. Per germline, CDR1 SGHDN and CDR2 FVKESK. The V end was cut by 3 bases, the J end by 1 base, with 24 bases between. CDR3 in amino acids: CASSHRHGTRVNWNTEAFF. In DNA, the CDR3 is TGTGCCAGCAGCCACCGTCACGGGACAAGGGTCAATTGGAACACTGAAGCTTTCTTT. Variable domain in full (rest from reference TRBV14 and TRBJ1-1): EAGVTQFPSHSVIEKGQTVTLRCDPISGHDNLYWYRRVMGKEIKFLLHFVKESKQDESGMPNNRFLAERTGGTYSTLKVQPAELEDSGVYFCASSHRHGTRVNWNTEAFFGQGTRLTVV.

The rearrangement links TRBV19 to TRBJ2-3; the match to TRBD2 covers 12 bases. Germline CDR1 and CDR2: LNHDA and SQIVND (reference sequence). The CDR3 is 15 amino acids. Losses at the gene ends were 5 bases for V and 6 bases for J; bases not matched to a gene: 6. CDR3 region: CASSYPSGRVDTQYF. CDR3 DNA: TGTGCCAGTAGTTACCCTAGCGGGAGGGTGGATACGCAGTATTTT. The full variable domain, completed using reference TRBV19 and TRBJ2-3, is DGGITQSPKYLFRKEGQNVTLSCEQNLNHDAMYWYRQDPGQGLRLIYYSQIVNDFQKGDIAEGYSVSREKKESFPLTVTSAQKNPTAFYLCASSYPSGRVDTQYFGPGTRLTVL.

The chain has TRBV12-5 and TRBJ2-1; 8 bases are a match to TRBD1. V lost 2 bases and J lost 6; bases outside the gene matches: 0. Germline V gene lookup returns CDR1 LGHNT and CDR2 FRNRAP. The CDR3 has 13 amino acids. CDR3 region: CASGLTGGNEQFF. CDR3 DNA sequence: TGTGCTAGTGGTTTGACAGGGGGCAATGAGCAGTTCTTC.

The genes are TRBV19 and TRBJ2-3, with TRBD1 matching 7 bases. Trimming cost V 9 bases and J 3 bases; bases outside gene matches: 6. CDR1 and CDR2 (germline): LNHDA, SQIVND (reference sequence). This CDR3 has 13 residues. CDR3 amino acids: CASRQGGTDTQYF. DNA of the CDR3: TGTGCCAGCCGACAGGGCGGTACAGATACGCAGTATTTT.